This TCR beta chain is from a study of shared clonotypes between healthy human individuals. Sequencing was performed with immunoSEQ multiplex PCR; in TCRdb, only in-frame clones are kept and a portion is missing. Among some 2,000,000 clones, 90% to 96% were seen once, and the ten largest hold more than 0.1%. There are 14 residues in the CDR3. Germline V gene lookup returns CDR1 MNHEY and CDR2 SVGAGI. V gave up 6 bases and J gave up 6 bases, with 12 bases separating them. The TCR sequence derives from a young man in good health. This chain connects TRBV6-5 to TRBJ1-6; maybe TRBD1 (5 bases). The sequencing sample was made of naive CD4+ T cells sorted from blood. Subset defined: CD45RA+ positively selected. For the CDR3, the DNA is TGTGCCAGCAGGACGGGGGAGACTAATTCACCCCTCCACTTT. Protein product: CASRTGETNSPLHF.